These 32 T cell receptor beta chains originate from one sample sequenced in a study of T-cell reconstitution after alpha-beta-depleted transplantation in children. Unique molecular identifiers were used in preparing the TCRbeta library. TCRdb fed the PCR reads into MiXCR, producing one record per CDR3 protein. This table holds more than 20,000 distinct CDR3 sequences, roughly 11% found once. The sample was PBMCs from the stem cell graft donor, taken from the stem cell graft. These receptors all stem from a human donor who donated a stem cell graft to a child with chronic granulomatous disease.

This clonotype occurred many times. The chain combines TRBV29-1 with TRBJ2-3; D gene ambiguous. The CDR3 runs 12 residues. The germline gives CDR1 SQVTM, CDR2 ANQGSEA. V lost 4 bases, J lost 0 bases, and 5 bases lay in between. The CDR3 nucleotides read TGCAGCGTTGTAGCCAGCACAGATACGCAGTATTTT. It specifies CSVVASTDTQYF.

This rearrangement joins TRBV12-3 or TRBV12-4 to TRBJ1-5; maybe TRBD1 (5 bases). Trimming left V 5 bases short and J 2 bases short, with 13 bases between. CDR3 size: 15 residues. The CDR3 is CASSPPGLGNQPQHF. As DNA, the CDR3 is TGTGCCAGCAGTCCTCCGGGACTCGGCAATCAGCCCCAGCATTTT.

This clonotype was detected ten times or more. The chain carries TRBV5-6 and TRBJ2-6; D might be TRBD1 (5 bases). The length of the CDR3 is 15 residues. Germline V gives CDR1 SGHDT, CDR2 YYEEEE. The germline V and J ends were trimmed by 7 bases and 1 base, with 12 bases remaining between them. Written as DNA, the CDR3 is TGTGCCAGCGCCAGACAGACTTCTGGGGCCAACGTCCTGACTTTC. Protein sequence: CASARQTSGANVLTF.

There are many counts of this clonotype. The DNA for the CDR3 is TGTGCCAGCAGAACCGGACAGGGGGTCTATGGCTACACCTTC. Translating gives CASRTGQGVYGYTF. V is TRBV6-5 and J is TRBJ1-2, with 10 bases identical to TRBD1. This CDR3 has 14 amino acids. V lost 6 bases and J lost 4; bases outside the gene matches: 5. CDR1 is MNHEY, CDR2 SVGAGI, per germline.

This clonotype was recorded many times. The rearrangement joins TRBV11-2 to TRBJ1-1; tentatively, D is TRBD1 (5 bases). The CDR3 length is 16 residues. Germline V lookup: CDR1 SGHAT, CDR2 FQNNGV. The germline V and J ends were trimmed by 6 bases and 0 bases, with 17 bases remaining between them. The CDR3 DNA sequence: TGTGCCAGCAGATTGGGGGAGGGGAACATGAACACTGAAGCTTTCTTT. Translation: CASRLGEGNMNTEAFF.

This clonotype was observed many times. The chain recombines TRBV4-2 with TRBJ1-2; no definite D call. Trimming removed 1 base from V and 0 bases from J, with 24 bases in between. CDR1 and CDR2 from the germline V gene are LGHNA and YNFKEQ. The CDR3 covers 20 residues. The DNA of the CDR3 is TGTGCCAGCAGCCAAGGAGGCCTATGGGAGTGGCAAGACCCTAACTATGGCTACACCTTC. Residues: CASSQGGLWEWQDPNYGYTF.

Ten or more counts support this clonotype. The rearrangement joins TRBV6-1 to TRBJ2-3, with 9 nucleotides matching TRBD1. This CDR3 contains 16 residues. V gave up 4 bases and J gave up 5 bases; unmatched junction bases: 10. CDR1 is MNHNS and CDR2 is SASEGT in the germline V gene. The CDR3 DNA reads TGTGCCAGCAGTGCGGACAGGGGCCGTGGGGTAGATACGCAGTATTTT. Amino acid sequence: CASSADRGRGVDTQYF.

The table lists this clonotype with many counts. The gene calls are TRBV28 and TRBJ2-7; 7 bases fit TRBD1. The germline V gene encodes CDR1 MDHEN and CDR2 SYDVKM. The ends lost 5 bases at V and 4 bases at J; junction bases unmatched: 17. The CDR3 runs 17 residues. CDR3 DNA sequence: TGTGCCAGCAGTCTCCCCCGACAGGGATCGCGAAGATACGAGCAGTACTTC. Protein: CASSLPRQGSRRYEQYF.

This clonotype was counted at least ten times. The V call is TRBV7-9, the J call TRBJ2-2; 10 positions agree with TRBD1. After removal of 5 bases from V and 4 bases from J, the junction contained 7 bases not matched to a gene. The germline V gene encodes CDR1 SEHNR and CDR2 FQNEAQ (reference sequence). The CDR3 contains 16 residues. CDR3 loop: CASSQMTGGSTGELFF. The CDR3, as DNA: TGTGCCAGCAGCCAAATGACAGGGGGCAGCACCGGGGAGCTGTTTTTT.

This clonotype came up many times. The rearrangement links TRBV9 to TRBJ2-3; D perhaps matches TRBD2 (5 bases). V dropped 3 bases and J dropped 3 bases, with 11 bases sitting between them. The CDR3 has 14 amino acids. CDR1 and CDR2 (germline): SGDLS, YYNGEE. The CDR3 region has the DNA TGTGCCAGCAGCGATGGGAGTACGACAGATACGCAGTATTTT. Translating it yields CASSDGSTTDTQYF.

This clonotype was counted ten times or more. J is TRBJ2-1 and V is TRBV14; D is perhaps TRBD1 (5 bases). CDR1 SGHDN and CDR2 FVKESK come from the germline V gene. The CDR3 extends over 14 amino acids. V was clipped by 0 bases and J by 4 bases, with 7 bases between them. This CDR3 reads CASSQDHRYNEQFF. CDR3 bases: TGTGCCAGCAGCCAAGATCACAGGTACAATGAGCAGTTCTTC.

V and J are TRBV7-6 and TRBJ2-1, with 12 bases lining up with TRBD2. CDR1 is SGHVS and CDR2 is FNYEAQ in the germline V gene. The CDR3 consists of 15 residues. Trimming took 8 bases from V and 8 from J; bases not matched to a gene: 10. The CDR3 sequence: CASQHPGLAGDEQFF. The DNA for the CDR3 is TGTGCCAGCCAACACCCGGGACTAGCGGGCGATGAGCAGTTCTTC.

This clonotype came up many times. V usage is TRBV12-3 or TRBV12-4 and J usage is TRBJ2-7; D unclear. This CDR3 has 13 amino acids. V lost 4 bases, J lost 3 bases, and 10 bases lay in between. CDR3 in amino acids: CASSSMFYYEQYF. In nucleotides, the CDR3 is TGTGCCAGCAGTTCCATGTTTTACTACGAGCAGTACTTC.

This clonotype was observed many times. The rearrangement uses TRBV12-3 or TRBV12-4 and TRBJ1-1; tentative D call: TRBD1 (5 bases). Trimming stripped 6 bases from V and 8 bases from J, with 19 bases between. This CDR3 has 14 amino acids. The DNA for the CDR3 is TGTGCCAGCAGACCGAAAGGTGGGGGGTCCGAAGCTTTCTTT. It specifies CASRPKGGGSEAFF.

V usage is TRBV28 and J usage is TRBJ2-7, with 8 bases identical to TRBD1. The V and J ends lost 3 bases and 0 bases, in that order; junction bases with no gene match: 4. CDR1 is MDHEN, CDR2 SYDVKM, per germline. There are 15 residues in the CDR3. CDR3 loop: CASSLATGGSYEQYF. The DNA of the CDR3 is TGTGCCAGCAGTTTGGCTACAGGGGGCTCCTACGAGCAGTACTTC.

This clonotype was seen repeatedly, ten times or more. V and J are TRBV7-9 and TRBJ2-3; TRBD2 matches 10 bases. Germline loops: CDR1 SEHNR, CDR2 FQNEAQ (reference sequence). J was trimmed by 3 bases and V by 5 bases; bases with no gene match: 11. CDR3 length: 17 residues. In DNA, the CDR3 is TGTGCCAGCAGCCCTCCGATCACTAGCGGGATTACAGATACGCAGTATTTT. Translated, it gives CASSPPITSGITDTQYF.

This clonotype came up many times. This chain links TRBV7-2 with TRBJ2-7; no clear D gene. Germline V CDR1 and CDR2: SGHTA, FQGNSA. V lost 4 bases to trimming and J lost 4 bases, with 11 bases between them. The CDR3 has 13 residues. The CDR3 DNA reads as TGTGCCAGCAGCTCCTGGACCGGATACGAGCAGTACTTC. Amino acid sequence: CASSSWTGYEQYF.

This clonotype was recorded many times. V gene TRBV4-2 combines with J gene TRBJ2-2; D remains unclear. V was trimmed by 4 bases and J by 3 bases, leaving 12 bases between them. The germline V gene encodes CDR1 LGHNA and CDR2 YNFKEQ. This CDR3 has 15 residues. The CDR3 bases are TGTGCCAGCAGCCCCCCGGTGGGCGACACCGGGGAGCTGTTTTTT. Translated: CASSPPVGDTGELFF.

At least ten counts were recorded for this clonotype. The chain joins TRBV27 to TRBJ2-4; 7 bases fit TRBD1. Germline CDR1 and CDR2: MNHEY and SMNVEV (reference sequence). After removal of 5 bases from V and 5 bases from J, the junction contained 6 bases not matched to a gene. CDR3 length equals 14 residues. This chain's CDR3 is CASSPQGFQNIQYF. The CDR3 nucleotides are TGTGCCAGCAGTCCACAGGGGTTTCAAAACATTCAGTACTTC.

This clonotype was counted many times. V is TRBV7-8 and J is TRBJ2-7; 11 bases are a match to TRBD1. Germline-derived CDR1 and CDR2 are SGHVS and FQNEAQ. V was clipped by 1 base and J by 3 bases; unmatched bases: 8. CDR3 size: 17 residues. For the CDR3, the DNA is TGTGCCAGCAGCTTAGGGACAGGGGGCTTAACAAGCTACGAGCAGTACTTC. Translated, it gives CASSLGTGGLTSYEQYF.

The table lists this clonotype with many counts. The V and J genes are TRBV11-2 and TRBJ2-1, with a weak D call TRBD1 (5 bases). CDR3 size: 11 residues. V lost 5 bases, J lost 7 bases, and 6 bases lay in between. Germline CDR1 SGHAT, CDR2 FQNNGV. The CDR3 loop reads CASSQGNEQFF. Here the CDR3 DNA reads TGTGCCAGCAGCCAGGGAAATGAGCAGTTCTTC.

V is TRBV12-3 or TRBV12-4 and J is TRBJ1-2; 8 nucleotides match TRBD1. The ends lost 4 bases at V and 8 bases at J; junction bases unmatched: 12. This CDR3 contains 15 residues. CDR3 nucleotides: TGTGCCAGCAGTTCGAGGACCGGACAGGGTCCGGGCTACACCTTC. Protein product: CASSSRTGQGPGYTF.

This clonotype was seen repeatedly, ten times or more. The V gene is TRBV12-3 or TRBV12-4, the J gene TRBJ1-2; TRBD1 is a possible D gene (5 bases). This CDR3 is built from 13 residues. Deletions cut 3 bases from V and 7 bases from J, with 12 bases between. The CDR3 is CASSFEERGGYTF. The DNA for the CDR3 is TGTGCCAGCAGTTTCGAGGAAAGGGGTGGCTACACCTTC.

This clonotype was counted ten times or more. The J gene is TRBJ2-7, the V gene TRBV27, with D perhaps matching TRBD2 (6 bases). Trimming took 4 bases from V and 4 from J, leaving 23 bases between them. The germline V gene has CDR1 MNHEY and CDR2 SMNVEV (reference sequence). The CDR3 consists of 17 residues. The CDR3 sequence is CASSSYRDSKSAYEQYF. The CDR3 coding sequence is TGTGCCAGCAGTTCATATAGGGACTCTAAAAGCGCATACGAGCAGTACTTC.

This clonotype was seen at least ten times. The chain couples TRBV9 to TRBJ1-1; possibly TRBD1 for D (5 bases). Germline V gene sequence: CDR1 SGDLS, CDR2 YYNGEE. The CDR3 extends over 13 amino acids. Trimming shortened V by 0 bases and J by 4 bases, and 7 bases separated the two germline ends. DNA of the CDR3: TGTGCCAGCAGCGTAGAAGGGGTCACTGAAGCTTTCTTT. Its translation is CASSVEGVTEAFF.

This clonotype showed up many times. The chain recombines TRBV7-2 with TRBJ2-1; D gene uncertain. V was cut by 5 bases and J by 5 bases, with 10 bases left in between. This CDR3 comprises 13 residues. In germline, CDR1 is SGHTA, CDR2 FQGNSA. The CDR3 loop is CASSPGPNNEQFF. CDR3 nucleotides: TGTGCCAGCAGCCCGGGTCCCAACAATGAGCAGTTCTTC.

In this sample, this clonotype turned up a few times. The chain recombines TRBV27 with TRBJ2-2; 8 nucleotides line up with TRBD2. The junction had 6 bases not matched to a gene; V was cut back by 7 bases and J by 2 bases. Germline CDR1 reads MNHEY; CDR2 reads SMNVEV (reference sequence). The CDR3 has 15 residues. The CDR3 spells CASIGGGANTGELFF. DNA of the CDR3: TGTGCCAGCATCGGGGGGGGGGCAAACACCGGGGAGCTGTTTTTT.

The table lists this clonotype with many counts. The chain uses TRBV28 and TRBJ1-2, with 7 positions matching TRBD1. Germline V gene lookup returns CDR1 MDHEN and CDR2 SYDVKM. The CDR3 covers 13 residues. The V gene end was trimmed by 8 bases and the J gene end by 3 bases; junction bases not matched to a gene: 6. The CDR3 reads CASAWDRDYGYTF. The CDR3 region has the DNA TGTGCCAGCGCTTGGGACAGAGACTATGGCTACACCTTC.

This clonotype was seen many times. V usage is TRBV20-1 and J usage is TRBJ2-3; the D gene could be TRBD1 or TRBD2 (5 bases each). The length of the CDR3 is 15 residues. Germline V lookup: CDR1 DFQATT, CDR2 SNEGSKA (reference sequence). Trimming took off 4 bases at V and 2 bases at J, with 16 bases between the two ends. CDR3 protein: CSAKGAPGTTDTQYF. DNA for the CDR3: TGCAGTGCTAAAGGGGCACCGGGGACCACAGATACGCAGTATTTT.

This clonotype was recorded many times. This chain joins TRBV7-3 and TRBJ2-2; TRBD2 agrees at 12 bases. The CDR3 is 20 residues long. Germline CDR1 is SGHTA and CDR2 is FQGTGA. V dropped 5 bases and J dropped 2; count of bases not matched to a gene: 15. The CDR3 loop is CASSPFVGLAGGPNTGELFF. For the CDR3, the DNA is TGTGCCAGCAGCCCCTTCGTGGGGCTAGCGGGAGGGCCTAACACCGGGGAGCTGTTTTTT.

There are many counts of this clonotype. This rearrangement joins TRBV7-9 to TRBJ1-5; D may be TRBD1 (5 bases). CDR3 size: 12 residues. CDR1 SEHNR and CDR2 FQNEAQ come from the germline V gene (reference sequence). V lost 3 bases to trimming and J lost 6 bases, with 6 bases between them. CDR3 sequence reads: CASSFQGQPQHF. The CDR3 coding sequence is TGTGCCAGCAGCTTCCAGGGTCAGCCCCAGCATTTT.

This clonotype appeared many times. This chain links TRBV7-9 with TRBJ2-1; 10 bases line up with TRBD2. The CDR3 loop spans 15 amino acids. The trim removed 2 bases at V and 7 bases at J, leaving 5 bases unmatched. CDR1 and CDR2 from the germline V gene are SEHNR and FQNEAQ (reference sequence). The CDR3: CASSLLAGGRNEQFF. The DNA for the CDR3 is TGTGCCAGCAGCTTATTAGCGGGGGGCCGGAATGAGCAGTTCTTC. Looking up the rest from reference TRBV7-9 and TRBJ2-1 gives the full variable domain: DTGVSQNPRHKITKRGQNVTFRCDPISEHNRLYWYRQTLGQGPEFLTYFQNEAQLEKSRLLSDRFSAERPKGSFSTLEIQRTEQGDSAMYLCASSLLAGGRNEQFFGPGTRLTVL.